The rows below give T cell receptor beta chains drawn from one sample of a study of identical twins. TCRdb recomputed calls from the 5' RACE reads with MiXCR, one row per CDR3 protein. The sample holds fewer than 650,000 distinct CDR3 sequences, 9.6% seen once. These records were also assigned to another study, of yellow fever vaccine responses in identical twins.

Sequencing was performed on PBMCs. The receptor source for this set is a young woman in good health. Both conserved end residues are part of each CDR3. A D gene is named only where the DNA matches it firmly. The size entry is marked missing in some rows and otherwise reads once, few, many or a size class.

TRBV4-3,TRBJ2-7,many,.,CASSQDFGGYEQYF,TGCGCCAGCAGCCAAGATTTTGGGGGCTACGAGCAGTACTTC
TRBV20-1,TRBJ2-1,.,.,CSARRLVPGAADEQFF,TGCAGTGCACGAAGACTAGTTCCAGGTGCGGCGGATGAGCAGTTCTTC
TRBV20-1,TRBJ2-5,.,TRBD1,CSASWDRYQETQYF,TGCAGTGCTAGTTGGGACAGATACCAAGAGACCCAGTACTTC
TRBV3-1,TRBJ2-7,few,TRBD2,CASSQLNPGLAGSSYEQYF,TGTGCCAGCAGCCAATTGAACCCGGGACTAGCGGGAAGCTCCTACGAGCAGTACTTC
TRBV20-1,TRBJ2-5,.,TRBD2,CCARVPPSGTSEGPGETQYF,TGCTGTGCTAGAGTCCCACCCAGTGGGACTAGCGAAGGTCCTGGCGAGACCCAGTACTTC
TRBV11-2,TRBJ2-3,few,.,CASSLVFTPVGTDTQYF,TGTGCCAGCAGCTTAGTTTTCACCCCGGTAGGCACAGATACGCAGTATTTT
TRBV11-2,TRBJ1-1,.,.,CASAPAGMNTEAFF,TGTGCCAGCGCCCCTGCGGGAATGAACACTGAAGCTTTCTTT
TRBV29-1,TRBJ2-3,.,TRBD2,CSVEDAREAPTDTQYF,TGCAGCGTTGAAGATGCGCGGGAGGCACCCACAGATACGCAGTATTTT
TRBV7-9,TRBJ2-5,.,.,CASSLPDNPHQETQYF,TGTGCCAGCAGCTTACCGGACAACCCACACCAAGAGACCCAGTACTTC
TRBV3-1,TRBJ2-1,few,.,CASSLQDNEQFF,TGTGCCAGCAGCCTACAGGACAATGAGCAGTTCTTC
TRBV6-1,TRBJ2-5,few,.,CASSERRGRGETQYF,TGTGCCAGCAGTGAACGGCGGGGACGGGGAGAGACCCAGTACTTC
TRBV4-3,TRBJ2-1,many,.,CASSPLRWGNEQFF,TGCGCCAGCAGCCCTCTCCGGTGGGGCAATGAGCAGTTCTTC
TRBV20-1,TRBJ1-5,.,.,CSASGQTNQPQHF,TGCAGTGCTAGTGGGCAGACCAATCAGCCCCAGCATTTT
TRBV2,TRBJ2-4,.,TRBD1,CASTDRGNIQYF,TGTGCCAGCACAGACAGGGGAAACATTCAGTACTTC
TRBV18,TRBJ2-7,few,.,CASSHPEARSGGEQYF,TGTGCCAGCTCACACCCGGAGGCGCGCTCCGGTGGGGAGCAGTACTTC
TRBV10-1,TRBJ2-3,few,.,CASSGGPVDTQYF,TGCGCCAGCAGTGGCGGGCCCGTAGATACGCAGTATTTT
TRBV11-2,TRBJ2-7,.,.,CASSRVLGRDYEQYF,TGTGCCAGCAGCCGAGTCCTTGGGCGGGATTACGAGCAGTACTTC
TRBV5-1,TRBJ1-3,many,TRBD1,CASSSNGQGYTIYF,TGCGCCAGCAGCTCGAACGGACAGGGTTACACCATATATTTT
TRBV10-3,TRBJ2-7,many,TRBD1,CAISKEDRDYEQYF,TGTGCCATCAGTAAGGAGGACAGGGATTACGAGCAGTACTTC
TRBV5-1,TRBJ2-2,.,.,CASMFRGTGELFF,TGCGCCAGCATGTTTCGGGGTACCGGGGAGCTGTTTTTT
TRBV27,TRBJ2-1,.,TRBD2,CASSTPSGHSYNEQFF,TGTGCCAGCAGTACCCCTAGCGGACACTCCTACAATGAGCAGTTCTTC
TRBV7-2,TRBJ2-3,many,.,CASSSSGAEADTQYF,TGTGCCAGCAGCTCCTCCGGAGCGGAGGCAGATACGCAGTATTTT
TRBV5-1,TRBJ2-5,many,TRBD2,CASSLGASGGQETQYF,TGCGCCAGCAGCTTGGGGGCTAGCGGGGGTCAAGAGACCCAGTACTTC
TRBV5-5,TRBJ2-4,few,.,CASSSQLKNIQYF,TGTGCCAGCAGCTCTCAGTTAAAAAACATTCAGTACTTC
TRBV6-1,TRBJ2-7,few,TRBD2,CASSKGLAGGRSDEQYF,TGTGCCAGCAGTAAAGGACTAGCGGGAGGTCGGTCGGACGAGCAGTACTTC
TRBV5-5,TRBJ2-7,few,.,CASSLAPFRTYEQYF,TGTGCCAGCAGCTTGGCGCCCTTCCGGACCTACGAGCAGTACTTC
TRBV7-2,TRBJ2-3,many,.,CASSRTGKGTDTQYF,TGTGCCAGCAGCCGTACAGGAAAGGGGACAGATACGCAGTATTTT
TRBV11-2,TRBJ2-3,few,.,CASSPLVPGGTQGDTQYF,TGTGCCAGCAGCCCACTAGTTCCAGGCGGGACCCAGGGAGATACGCAGTATTTT
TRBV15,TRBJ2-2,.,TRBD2,CATSRDPPRTSGMNTGELFF,TGTGCCACCAGCAGAGATCCCCCACGGACTAGCGGGATGAACACCGGGGAGCTGTTTTTT
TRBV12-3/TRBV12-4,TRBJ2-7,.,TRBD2,CASSKQSGTSYEQYF,TGTGCCAGCAGCAAGCAAAGCGGGACCTCCTACGAGCAGTACTTC
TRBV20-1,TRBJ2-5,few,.,CSASSGGAYQETQYF,TGCAGTGCTAGTTCTGGCGGGGCATACCAAGAGACCCAGTACTTC
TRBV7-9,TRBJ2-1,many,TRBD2,CASSLVGLAGVHEQFF,TGTGCCAGCAGCTTAGTGGGACTAGCGGGAGTACATGAGCAGTTCTTC
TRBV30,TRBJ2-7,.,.,CAWSPDYEQYF,TGTGCCTGGAGTCCGGACTACGAGCAGTACTTC
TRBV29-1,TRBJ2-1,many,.,CSVEQKSDEQFF,TGCAGCGTAGAGCAGAAATCTGATGAGCAGTTCTTC
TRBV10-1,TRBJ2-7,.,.,CASSDPPRDEQYF,TGCGCCAGCAGTGACCCGCCCAGGGACGAGCAGTACTTC
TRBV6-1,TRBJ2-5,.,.,CASSKEQGGMETQYF,TGTGCCAGCAGTAAAGAACAGGGTGGGATGGAGACCCAGTACTTC
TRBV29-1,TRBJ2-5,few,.,CSVQGGGQETQYF,TGCAGCGTTCAGGGGGGAGGACAAGAGACCCAGTACTTC
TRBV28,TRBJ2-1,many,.,CASSFIQGPEDEQFF,TGTGCCAGCAGTTTCATCCAGGGTCCAGAGGATGAGCAGTTCTTC
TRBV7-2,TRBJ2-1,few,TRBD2,CASSAQWGLAGRDEQFF,TGTGCCAGCAGCGCTCAATGGGGACTAGCGGGAAGGGATGAGCAGTTCTTC
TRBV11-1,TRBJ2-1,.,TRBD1,CASSLVGGEDRALSEQFF,TGTGCCAGCAGCTTAGTGGGTGGAGAGGACAGGGCGTTGAGTGAGCAGTTCTTC
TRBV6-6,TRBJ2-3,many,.,CAVLTSTDTQYF,TGTGCCGTTCTGACTAGCACAGATACGCAGTATTTT
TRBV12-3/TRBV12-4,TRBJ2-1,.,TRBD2,CAFCRPGLAGEGHNEQFF,TGTGCCTTCTGCCGCCCGGGACTAGCGGGAGAAGGCCACAATGAGCAGTTCTTC
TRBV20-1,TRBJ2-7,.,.,CSARGPVVRVPPYEQYF,TGCAGTGCTAGGGGCCCAGTGGTTAGGGTCCCTCCCTACGAGCAGTACTTC
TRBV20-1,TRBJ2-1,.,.,CSARSTGIPHYNEQFF,TGCAGTGCTAGGTCAACTGGGATCCCCCACTACAATGAGCAGTTCTTC
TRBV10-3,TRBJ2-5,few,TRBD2,CAISFLAGGPQETQYF,TGTGCCATCAGCTTCCTAGCGGGGGGCCCCCAAGAGACCCAGTACTTC
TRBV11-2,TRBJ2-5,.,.,CASSFKGTRASFGETQYF,TGTGCCAGCAGCTTCAAAGGGACTCGGGCCTCCTTTGGGGAGACCCAGTACTTC
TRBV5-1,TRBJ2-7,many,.,CASSLAVDSASEQYF,TGCGCCAGCAGCTTGGCCGTGGATAGCGCCTCCGAGCAGTACTTC
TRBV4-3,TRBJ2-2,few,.,CASSQDTGRPNTGELFF,TGCGCCAGCAGCCAAGATACAGGGAGGCCAAACACCGGGGAGCTGTTTTTT
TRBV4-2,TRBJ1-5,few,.,CASSPLGGRAQPQHF,TGTGCCAGCAGCCCCCTCGGGGGTCGAGCTCAGCCCCAGCATTTT
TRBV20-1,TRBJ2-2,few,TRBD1,CSARDRTGINTGELFF,TGCAGTGCTAGAGATCGGACAGGGATTAACACCGGGGAGCTGTTTTTT
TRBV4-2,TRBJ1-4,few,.,CASSQEPAAGEKLFF,TGTGCCAGCAGCCAAGAACCGGCCGCGGGTGAAAAACTGTTTTTT
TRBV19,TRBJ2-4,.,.,CASSMASRDIQYF,TGTGCCAGTAGTATGGCCTCAAGGGACATTCAGTACTTC
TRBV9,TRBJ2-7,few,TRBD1,CASSPISDRGIGSYEQYF,TGTGCCAGCAGCCCCATTAGTGACAGGGGAATAGGATCCTACGAGCAGTACTTC
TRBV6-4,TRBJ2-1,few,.,CASSTFGGDYNEQFF,TGTGCCAGCAGTACCTTCGGGGGAGACTACAATGAGCAGTTCTTC